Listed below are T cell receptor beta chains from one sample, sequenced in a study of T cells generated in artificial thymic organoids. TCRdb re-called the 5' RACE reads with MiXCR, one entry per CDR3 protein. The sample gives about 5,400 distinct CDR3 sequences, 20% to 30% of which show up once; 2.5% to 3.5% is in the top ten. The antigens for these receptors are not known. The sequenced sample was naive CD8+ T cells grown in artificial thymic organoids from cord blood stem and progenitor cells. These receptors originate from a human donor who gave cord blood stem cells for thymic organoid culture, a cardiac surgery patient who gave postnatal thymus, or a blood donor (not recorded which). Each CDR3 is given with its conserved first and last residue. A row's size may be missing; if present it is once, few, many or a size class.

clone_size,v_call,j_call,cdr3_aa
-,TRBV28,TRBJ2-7,CASSLGQGVYEQYF
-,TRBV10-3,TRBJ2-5,CAISESWTRQETQYF
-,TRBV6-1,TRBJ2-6,CASSQGTGANVLTF
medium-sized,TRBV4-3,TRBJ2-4,CASSQERGQLAKNIQYF
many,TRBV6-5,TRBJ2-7,CASSTLAGGPFYEQYF
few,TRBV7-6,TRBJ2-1,CANSLRGLLLFRPYNERFF
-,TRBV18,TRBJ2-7,CASSPGRCSYEQYF
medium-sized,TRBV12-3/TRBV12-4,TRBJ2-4,CASSPQRGQGGKNIQYF
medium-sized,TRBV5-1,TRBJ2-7,CASSPRGPYEQYF
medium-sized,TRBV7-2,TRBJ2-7,CASTIRYSGPGEQYF
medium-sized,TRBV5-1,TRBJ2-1,CASSLVGGYNEQFF
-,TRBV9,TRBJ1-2,CASSVGCGPYGYTF
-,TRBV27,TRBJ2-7,CATRQGSAYEQYF
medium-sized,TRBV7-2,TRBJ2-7,CASSLARYSYEQYF
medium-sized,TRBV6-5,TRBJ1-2,CASSFGGTYGYTF
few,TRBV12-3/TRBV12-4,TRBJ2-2,CAGTPDFHWTGELFF
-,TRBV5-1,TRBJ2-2,CASSGPGRVNTGELFF
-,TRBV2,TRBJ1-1,CARGTGAAEAFF
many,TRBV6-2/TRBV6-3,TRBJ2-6,CASKEGGPCSGANVLTF
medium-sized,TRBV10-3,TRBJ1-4,CAAGRGEKLFF
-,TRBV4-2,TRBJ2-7,CASSQGAASGTPYEQYF
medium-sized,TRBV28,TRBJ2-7,CASRRDRAASGGGEQYF
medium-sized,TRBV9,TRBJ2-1,CASSPHPVKAPNEQFF
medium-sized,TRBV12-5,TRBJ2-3,CASAASGGADTQYF
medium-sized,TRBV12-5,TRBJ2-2,CASGFLNTGELFF
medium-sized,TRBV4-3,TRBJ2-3,CASSQRRLAGGPGTQYF
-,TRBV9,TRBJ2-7,CASSPAAMGSTYEQYF
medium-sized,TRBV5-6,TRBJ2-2,CASSSTSGRCPGELFF